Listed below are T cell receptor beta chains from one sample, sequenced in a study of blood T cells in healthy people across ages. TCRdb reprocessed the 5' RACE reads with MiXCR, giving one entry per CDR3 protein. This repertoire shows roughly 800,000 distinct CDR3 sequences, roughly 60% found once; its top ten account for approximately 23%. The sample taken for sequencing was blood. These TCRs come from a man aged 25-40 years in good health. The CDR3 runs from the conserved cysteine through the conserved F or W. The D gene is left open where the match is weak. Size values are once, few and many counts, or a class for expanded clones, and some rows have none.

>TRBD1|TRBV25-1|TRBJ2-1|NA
TGTGCCGCAGGGACAGGGAATGAGCAGTTCTTC
CAAGTGNEQFF
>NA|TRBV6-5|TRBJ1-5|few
TGTGCCAGCAGTTTCGCAAATCAGCCCCAGCATTTT
CASSFANQPQHF
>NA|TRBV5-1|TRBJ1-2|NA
TGCGCCAGCAGCTTCAAAAGGGACTATGGCTACACCTTC
CASSFKRDYGYTF
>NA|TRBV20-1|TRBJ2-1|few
TGCAGTGGTGGAGGGAGTTATGAGCAGTTCTTC
CSGGGSYEQFF
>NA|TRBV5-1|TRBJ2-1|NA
TGCGCCAGCAGTACATACAACAATGAGCAGTTCTTC
CASSTYNNEQFF
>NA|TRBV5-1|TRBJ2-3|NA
TGCGCCAGCAAGCCCGACAGTTCTAGCACAGATACGCAGTATTTT
CASKPDSSSTDTQYF
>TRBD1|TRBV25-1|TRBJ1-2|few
TGTGCCAGCAGTGACGGACAGGGTGGTGGCTACACCTTC
CASSDGQGGGYTF
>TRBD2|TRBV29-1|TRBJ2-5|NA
TGCAGCGTTGAAGTAGCGGGGGCACAAGAGACCCAGTACTTC
CSVEVAGAQETQYF
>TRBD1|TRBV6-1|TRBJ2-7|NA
TGTGCCAGCAGTAACGGACAGGGCTGGGACGAGCAGTACTTC
CASSNGQGWDEQYF
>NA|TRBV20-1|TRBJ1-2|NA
TGCAGTGCTACGACGGGGGTCTCCGGATTAAACTATGGCTACACCTTC
CSATTGVSGLNYGYTF
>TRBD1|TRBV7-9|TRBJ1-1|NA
TGTGCCAGCAGCTTAGGCCGGGACAGGGCAGCTTTCTTT
CASSLGRDRAAFF
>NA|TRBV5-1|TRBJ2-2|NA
TGCGCCAGCAGCTTCAGGGACGGAAACACCGGGGAGCTGTTTTTT
CASSFRDGNTGELFF
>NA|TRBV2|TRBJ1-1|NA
TGTGCCAGCAGTGGGGTGACCCACCGGGACACGGGGAACACTGAAGCTTTCTTT
CASSGVTHRDTGNTEAFF
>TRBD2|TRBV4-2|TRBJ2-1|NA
TGTGCCAGCAGCCGGGGACTACTCAACAATGAGCAGTTCTTC
CASSRGLLNNEQFF
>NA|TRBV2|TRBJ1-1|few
TGTGCCAGCAGTGCCCGGCGAGGGGTTGGTGAAGCTTTCTTT
CASSARRGVGEAFF
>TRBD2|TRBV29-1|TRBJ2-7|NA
TGCAGCGTTGAGGCTAGCGGGAACTACGAGCAGTACTTC
CSVEASGNYEQYF
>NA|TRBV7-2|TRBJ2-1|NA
TGTGCCAGCACCAAGGACAGCTCCCACAATGAGCAGTTCTTC
CASTKDSSHNEQFF
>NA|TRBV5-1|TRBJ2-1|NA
TGCGCCAGCAGCTCGTTCAGCGGAAATGAGCAGTTCTTC
CASSSFSGNEQFF